This record concerns one T cell receptor beta chain sequence. Antigen specificity is unknown. Germline V lookup: CDR1 SQVTM, CDR2 ANQGSEA. The CDR3 consists of 16 residues. The V and J ends lost 6 bases and 4 bases respectively, with 24 bases between them. These data originate in a study of T cell clonotyping in hematopoietic cell transplantation. Assay: immunoSEQ multiplex PCR; the TCRdb copy retains only in-frame clones and omits some. The data hold fewer than 40,000 clones, with 88% observed a single time. Study-level results: At the given depth, recipient repertoires were over 97% de novo clonotypes. Pathologically expanded recipient clonotypes increased progressively from day 30 to day 180 as diversity fell.

The rearrangement uses TRBV29-1 and TRBJ1-2; perhaps TRBD1 as D (6 bases). Sequencing was performed on peripheral blood mononuclear cells. The clonotype was recovered from a middle-aged woman in good health. Some clones in this sample may be carry-over from other donors' samples. DNA for the CDR3: TGCAGCGTGCCCCCACAGGGAAGGGCAGATAGCTATGGCTACACCTTC. Encoded protein: CSVPPQGRADSYGYTF.